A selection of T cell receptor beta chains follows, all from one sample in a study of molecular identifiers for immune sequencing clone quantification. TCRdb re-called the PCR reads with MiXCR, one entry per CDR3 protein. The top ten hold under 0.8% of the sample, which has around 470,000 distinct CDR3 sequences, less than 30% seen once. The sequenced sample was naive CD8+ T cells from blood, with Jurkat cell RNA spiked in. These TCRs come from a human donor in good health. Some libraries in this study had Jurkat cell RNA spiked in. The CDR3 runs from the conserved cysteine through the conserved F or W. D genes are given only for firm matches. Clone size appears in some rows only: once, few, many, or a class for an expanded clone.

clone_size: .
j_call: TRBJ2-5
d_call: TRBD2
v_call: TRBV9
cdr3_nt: TGTGCCAGCAGCTCATTCAGCGGGGCTTCCTTGGAGACCCAGTACTTC
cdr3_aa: CASSSFSGASLETQYF

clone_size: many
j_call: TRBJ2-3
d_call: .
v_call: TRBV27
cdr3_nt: TGTGCCAGCAGTTTGGCCCTTGGACCCTCCACAGATACGCAGTATTTT
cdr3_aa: CASSLALGPSTDTQYF

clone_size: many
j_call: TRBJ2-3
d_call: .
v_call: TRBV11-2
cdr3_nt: TGTGCCAGCAGCTTAGGAGCCAGGGTCACAGATACGCAGTATTTT
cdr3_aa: CASSLGARVTDTQYF

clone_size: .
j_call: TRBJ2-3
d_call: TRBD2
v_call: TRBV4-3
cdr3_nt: TGCGCCAGCAGCCCGACTAGCTACGATACGCAGTATTTT
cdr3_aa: CASSPTSYDTQYF

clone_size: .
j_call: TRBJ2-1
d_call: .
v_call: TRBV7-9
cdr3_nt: TGTGCCAGCAGCTTAGCAGAGGCCGAGGGGAATGAGCAGTTCTTC
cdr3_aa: CASSLAEAEGNEQFF

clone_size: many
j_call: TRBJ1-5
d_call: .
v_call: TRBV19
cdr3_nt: TGTGCCACTAAGATGGGACGGGGCAATCAGCCCCAGCATTTT
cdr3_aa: CATKMGRGNQPQHF

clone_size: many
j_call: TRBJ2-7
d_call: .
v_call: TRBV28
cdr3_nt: TGTGCCAGCAGTTTAAGGGGGGCCCCTGGTGACGAGCAGTACTTC
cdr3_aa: CASSLRGAPGDEQYF

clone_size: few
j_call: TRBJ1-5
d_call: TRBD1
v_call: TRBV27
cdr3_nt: TGTGCCAGCAGTCCCGGGACAGCGCGCAATCAGCCCCAGCATTTT
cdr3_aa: CASSPGTARNQPQHF

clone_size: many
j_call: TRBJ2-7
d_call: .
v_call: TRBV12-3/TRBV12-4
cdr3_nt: TGTGCCAGCAGCGCCGGGGTCGGGGCCTCCTACGAGCAGTACTTC
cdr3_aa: CASSAGVGASYEQYF

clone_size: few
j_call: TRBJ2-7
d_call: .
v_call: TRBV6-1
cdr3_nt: TGTGCCAGCAGTAAAACAGTCTACGAGCAGTACTTC
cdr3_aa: CASSKTVYEQYF

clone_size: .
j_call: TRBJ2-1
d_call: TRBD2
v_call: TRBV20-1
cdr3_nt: TGCAGTGCTAGAGATCGTACAGAATTACTAGCGCAGGGGCAGTTCTTC
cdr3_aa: CSARDRTELLAQGQFF

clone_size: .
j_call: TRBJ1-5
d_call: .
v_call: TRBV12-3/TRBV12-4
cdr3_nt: TGTGCCAGCAATTTGACTAGCTCTCTCACAGATACGCAGCATTTT
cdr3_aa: CASNLTSSLTDTQHF

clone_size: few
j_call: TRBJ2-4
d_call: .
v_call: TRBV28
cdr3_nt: TGTGCCAGCAGCGGGTTGGCGGCCAAAAACATTCAGTACTTC
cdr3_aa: CASSGLAAKNIQYF

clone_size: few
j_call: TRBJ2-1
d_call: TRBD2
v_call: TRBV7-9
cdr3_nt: TGTGCCAGCAGCTTAGGTGCTAGCGGTCACTACAATGAGCAGTTCTTC
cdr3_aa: CASSLGASGHYNEQFF

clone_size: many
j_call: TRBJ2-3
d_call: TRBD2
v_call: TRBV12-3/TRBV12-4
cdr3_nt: TGTGCCAGCAGAGGCGGGACTAGCGGCACAGATACGCAGTATTTT
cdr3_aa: CASRGGTSGTDTQYF

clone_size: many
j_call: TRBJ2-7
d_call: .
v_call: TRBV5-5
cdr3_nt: TGTGCCAGCAGCTATCAGCCATCCTACGAGCAGTACTTC
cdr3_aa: CASSYQPSYEQYF

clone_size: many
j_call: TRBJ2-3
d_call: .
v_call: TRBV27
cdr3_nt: TGTGCCAGCAGTTCGGTCAATATCAGGGATATAGATACGCAGTATTTT
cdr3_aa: CASSSVNIRDIDTQYF

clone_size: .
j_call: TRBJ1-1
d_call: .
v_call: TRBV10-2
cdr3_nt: TGCGCCAGCAGTGTGAGTGAAGCTTTCTTT
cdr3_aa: CASSVSEAFF

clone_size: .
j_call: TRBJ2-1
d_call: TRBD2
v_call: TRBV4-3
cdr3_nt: TGCGCCAGCAGCCAAGCGAGCGTGGGACTAGCGGGAGCAAGGTACAATGAGCAGTTCTTC
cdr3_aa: CASSQASVGLAGARYNEQFF

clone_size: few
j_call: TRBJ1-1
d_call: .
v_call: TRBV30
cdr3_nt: TGTGCCTGGATTGAGGTGGCTGGTTACACTGAAGCTTTCTTT
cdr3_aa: CAWIEVAGYTEAFF

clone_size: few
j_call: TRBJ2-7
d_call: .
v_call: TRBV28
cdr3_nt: TGTGCCAGCAGTTTCGACGGCCCTCGGGGGCCCTGGACCTACGAGCAGTACTTC
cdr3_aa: CASSFDGPRGPWTYEQYF

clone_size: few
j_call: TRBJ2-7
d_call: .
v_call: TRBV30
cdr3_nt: TGTGCCTGGAGTATGACAGCGACGACCTACGAGCAGTACTTC
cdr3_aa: CAWSMTATTYEQYF

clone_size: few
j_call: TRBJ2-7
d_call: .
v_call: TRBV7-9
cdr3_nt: TGTGCCAGCAGCACCCCGGGCGGGGCCGCCTCCTACGAGCAGTACTTC
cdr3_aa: CASSTPGGAASYEQYF

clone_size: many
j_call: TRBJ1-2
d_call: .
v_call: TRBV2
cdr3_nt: TGTGCCAGCACCGAGGACTACTATGGCTACACCTTC
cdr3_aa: CASTEDYYGYTF

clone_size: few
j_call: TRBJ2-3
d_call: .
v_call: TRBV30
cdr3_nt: TGTGCCTGGATGAAGTTAGCGAGCACAGATACGCAGTATTTT
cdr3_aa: CAWMKLASTDTQYF

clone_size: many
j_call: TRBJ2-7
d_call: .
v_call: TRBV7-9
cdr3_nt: TGTGCCAGCAGCCACAGCTCCTACGAGCAGTACTTC
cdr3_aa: CASSHSSYEQYF

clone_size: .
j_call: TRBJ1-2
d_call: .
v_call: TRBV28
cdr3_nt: TGTGCCAGCAGCCCTTCGGGGGGGCGCGTCTCTGTGGACTATGGCTACACCTTC
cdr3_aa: CASSPSGGRVSVDYGYTF

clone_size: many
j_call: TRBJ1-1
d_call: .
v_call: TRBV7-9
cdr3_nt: TGTGCCAGCAGCCGGTTATTCCAGCCTTTGGATATGAACACTGAAGCTTTCTTT
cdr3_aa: CASSRLFQPLDMNTEAFF

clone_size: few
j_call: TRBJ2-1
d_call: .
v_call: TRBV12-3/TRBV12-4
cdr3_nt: TGTGCCACCGCTGGTGCGGGCAATGAGCAGTTCTTC
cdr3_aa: CATAGAGNEQFF

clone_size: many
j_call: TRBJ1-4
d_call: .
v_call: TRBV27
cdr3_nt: TGTGCCAGCAGTCCGACAACTAATGAAAAACTGTTTTTT
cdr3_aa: CASSPTTNEKLFF

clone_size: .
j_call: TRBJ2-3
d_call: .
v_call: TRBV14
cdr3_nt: TGTGCCAGCAGCAAAGGGAACAGGGCGACCCGCACAGATACGCGGTATTTT
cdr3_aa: CASSKGNRATRTDTRYF

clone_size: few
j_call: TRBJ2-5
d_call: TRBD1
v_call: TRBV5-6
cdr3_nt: TGTGCCAGCAGCTTCGCCGAAGGGACAGGGGGCGCTTGGGTGACCCAGTACTTC
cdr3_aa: CASSFAEGTGGAWVTQYF

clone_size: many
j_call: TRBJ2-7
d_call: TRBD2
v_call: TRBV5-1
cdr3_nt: TGTGCCAGCAGCTTAGGCGCGGGGGCCTACGAGCAGTACTTC
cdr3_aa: CASSLGAGAYEQYF

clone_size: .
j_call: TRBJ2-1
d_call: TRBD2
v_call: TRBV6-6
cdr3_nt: TGTGCCAGCGGTTCTAGCGGGGTGAACTTCAATGAGCAGTTCTTC
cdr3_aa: CASGSSGVNFNEQFF

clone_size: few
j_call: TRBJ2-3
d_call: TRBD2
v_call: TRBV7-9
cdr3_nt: TGTGCCAGCAGCTTATCCGGACTAGCGGGGCGCACAGATACGCAGTATTTT
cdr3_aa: CASSLSGLAGRTDTQYF

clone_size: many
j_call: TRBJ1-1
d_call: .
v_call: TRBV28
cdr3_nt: TGTGCCAGCAGTTTATTATCTAACACTGAAGCTTTCTTT
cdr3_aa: CASSLLSNTEAFF

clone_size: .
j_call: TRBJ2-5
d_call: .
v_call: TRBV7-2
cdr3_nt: TGTGCCACCAATCACGGGGGGCCCCAGGAGACCCAGTACTTC
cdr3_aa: CATNHGGPQETQYF

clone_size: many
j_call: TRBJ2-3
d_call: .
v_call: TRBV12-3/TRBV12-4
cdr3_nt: TGTGCCAGCAGTTTGGGGTATTTT
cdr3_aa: CASSLGYF

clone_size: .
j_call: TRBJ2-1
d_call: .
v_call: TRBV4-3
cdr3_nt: TGCGCCAGCAGCCAAGATCGACAGTACGAGCAGTTCTTC
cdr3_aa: CASSQDRQYEQFF

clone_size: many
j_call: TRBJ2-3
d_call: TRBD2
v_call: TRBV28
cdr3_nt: TGTGCCAGCAGTTTATTGCTAGCGGGAACCACAGATACGCAGTATTTT
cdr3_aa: CASSLLLAGTTDTQYF

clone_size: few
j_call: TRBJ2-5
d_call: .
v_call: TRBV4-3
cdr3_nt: TGCGCCAGCAGCCAAGATCCGGCAGGGGCTAAGGAGACCCAGTACTTC
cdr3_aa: CASSQDPAGAKETQYF

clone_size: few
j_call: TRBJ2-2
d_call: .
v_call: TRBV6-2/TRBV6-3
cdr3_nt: TGTGCCAGCAGTTACTCGACCCAGGGACAGAACACCGGGGAGCTGTTTTTT
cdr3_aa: CASSYSTQGQNTGELFF

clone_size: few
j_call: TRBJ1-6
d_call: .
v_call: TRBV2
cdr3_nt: TGTGCCAGCAGTGCCGGGGGCAGTTCGTCACCCCTCCACTTT
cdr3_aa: CASSAGGSSSPLHF

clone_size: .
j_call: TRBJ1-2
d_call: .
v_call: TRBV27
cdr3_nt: TGTGCCAGCAGTTTATCGCCCCCCGGCGGGGGCTACACCTTC
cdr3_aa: CASSLSPPGGGYTF

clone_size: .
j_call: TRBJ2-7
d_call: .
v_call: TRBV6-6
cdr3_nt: TGTGCCACCTCGAGTAGGGAGCAGTACTTC
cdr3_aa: CATSSREQYF

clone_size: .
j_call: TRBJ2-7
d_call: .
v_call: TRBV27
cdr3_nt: TGTGCCAGCAGCCACGGGACTGCCTCCTACGAGCAGCACTTC
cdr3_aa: CASSHGTASYEQHF

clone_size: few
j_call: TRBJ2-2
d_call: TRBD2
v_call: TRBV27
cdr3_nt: TGTGCCAGCAGTTTCACCCTCACTAGCGGGAGGGCATTCGGGGAGCTGTTTTTT
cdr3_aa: CASSFTLTSGRAFGELFF

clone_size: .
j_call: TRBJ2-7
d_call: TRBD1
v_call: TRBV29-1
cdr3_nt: TGCAGCGTTCCGGGACAGGGAAGTGTGCAGTACTTC
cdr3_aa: CSVPGQGSVQYF

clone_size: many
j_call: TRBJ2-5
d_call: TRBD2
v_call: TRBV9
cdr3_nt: TGTGCCAGCAGCCCCAACTACTGGGCGGGAGGGCAAGAGACCCAGTACTTC
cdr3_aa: CASSPNYWAGGQETQYF

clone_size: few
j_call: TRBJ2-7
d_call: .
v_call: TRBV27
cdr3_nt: TGTGCCAGCAGTTTAACACAGGGCTACGAGCAGTACTTC
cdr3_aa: CASSLTQGYEQYF

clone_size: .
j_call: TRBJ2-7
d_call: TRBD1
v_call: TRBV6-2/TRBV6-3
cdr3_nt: TGTGCCAGCAGACCGACAGGGATGGGCTACGAGCAGTACTTC
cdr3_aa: CASRPTGMGYEQYF

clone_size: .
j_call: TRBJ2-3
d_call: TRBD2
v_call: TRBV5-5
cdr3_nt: TGTGCCAGCAGCTTGCCCTTAGGGGTAGCGGGAGGTACAGATACGCAGTATTTT
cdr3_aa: CASSLPLGVAGGTDTQYF

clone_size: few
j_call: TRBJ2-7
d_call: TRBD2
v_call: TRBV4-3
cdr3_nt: TGCGCCAGCAGCCAATCTCTAGCGGGAGGGCAATACGAGCAGTACTTC
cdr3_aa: CASSQSLAGGQYEQYF

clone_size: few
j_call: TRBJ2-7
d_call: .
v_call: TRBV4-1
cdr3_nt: TGCGCCAGCAGCCAATCCGGGGACGGGACCTACGAGCAGTACTTC
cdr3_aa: CASSQSGDGTYEQYF

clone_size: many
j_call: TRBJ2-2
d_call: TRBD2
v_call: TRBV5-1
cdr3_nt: TGCGCCAGCAGCTTTACTAGCGCCGGGGAGCTGTTTTTT
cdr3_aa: CASSFTSAGELFF

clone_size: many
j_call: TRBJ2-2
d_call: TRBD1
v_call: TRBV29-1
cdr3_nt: TGCAGCGTTCCGACAGGGACCGGGGAGCTGTTTTTT
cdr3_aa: CSVPTGTGELFF

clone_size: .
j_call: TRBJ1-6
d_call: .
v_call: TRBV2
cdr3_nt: TGTGCCAGCAGTGCCCTCCCGGACACAGACTCCTATAATTCACCCCTCCACTTT
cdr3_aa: CASSALPDTDSYNSPLHF